This TCR beta chain appears in the sequencing data of a study of T-cell memory formation after mild COVID-19. The wider study: Largely donor-specific sequence clusters came from two donors. General observations from the study: Shrinking CD4+ clones resided mostly in CM and EM, and CD8+ ones in EMRA.

TCRdb ran MiXCR on the 5' RACE reads and lists one entry per CDR3 protein. The table lists roughly 130,000 distinct CDR3 sequences, about a sixth of them singletons. This clonotype was observed a handful of times. Its antigen is currently unknown. The sequence came from an adult woman who had mild COVID-19 (a few samples of this study predate the infection). Cell type and time point are not known. What was sequenced was PBMCs or a T cell subset sorted from them (not recorded which).

The CDR3 nucleotides read TGTGCCAGCAGCTTACCTGCCAGACTAGCGGAGATTAGCACAGATACGCAGTATTTT. Its translation: CASSLPARLAEISTDTQYF. J is TRBJ2-3 and V is TRBV7-3, with TRBD2 matching 9 bases. This CDR3 is built from 19 residues. The V segment lost 2 bases and the J segment 0 bases; nucleotides outside the gene matches: 12. CDR1 is SGHTA and CDR2 is FQGTGA in the germline V gene.